The rows below give T cell receptor beta chains drawn from one sample of a study of T cells after posttransplantation cyclophosphamide. Here immunoSEQ multiplex PCR was the method, and the copy in TCRdb shows in-frame clones only, minus some. The sample shows approximately 12,000 clones, about 83% of them seen only once. Source material: memory CD4+ T cells sorted from PBMCs. All receptors come from a man over 45 in good health, CMV-negative, and a related stem cell transplant donor. Each CDR3 is given with its conserved first and last residue. Each record gives: V gene, clone size, D gene, J gene, CDR3 DNA, CDR3 protein. The D gene is left open where the match is weak. Clone size is not always given. Where it is, it says once, few, many or a class for expanded clones.

TRBV6-6	few	NA	TRBJ1-2	TGTGCCAGCAGACCGATACAGGATCCTCGCTATGGCTACACCTTC	CASRPIQDPRYGYTF
TRBV15	NA	NA	TRBJ2-3	TGTGCCACCAGCAGAGCCCCGAGCCCGGGAGATACGCAGTATTTT	CATSRAPSPGDTQYF
TRBV5-4	NA	TRBD2	TRBJ2-5	TGTGCCAGCAGCTCGACTAGCGGCCAAGAGACCCAGTACTTC	CASSSTSGQETQYF
TRBV7-9	NA	NA	TRBJ2-3	TGTGCCAGCAGCTTCACTAGGGCTAGCACAGATACGCAGTATTTT	CASSFTRASTDTQYF
TRBV5-1	NA	TRBD2	TRBJ2-3	TGCGCCAGCAGTCTTTCTAGCGGGAGGACCGATACGCAGTATTTT	CASSLSSGRTDTQYF
TRBV7-2	NA	NA	TRBJ1-5	TGTGCCAGCAGCTCACAGGGTTTCGGTCAGCCCCAGCATTTT	CASSSQGFGQPQHF
TRBV4-3	NA	TRBD1	TRBJ1-2	TGCGCCAGCAGCCCGCGAGGACAGGGGGCATTTGGCTACACCTTC	CASSPRGQGAFGYTF
TRBV6-5	NA	NA	TRBJ1-1	TGTGCCAGCAGAATTAACGGGGGAACGAACACTGAAGCTTTCTTT	CASRINGGTNTEAFF
TRBV5-1	NA	NA	TRBJ1-1	TGCGCCAGCAGCTCGACAGTTTCCGAAGCTTTCTTT	CASSSTVSEAFF
TRBV2	few	TRBD1	TRBJ1-6	TGTGCCAGCCAGGGGGCGGGTTCACCCCTCCACTTT	CASQGAGSPLHF
TRBV21-1	NA	NA	TRBJ2-3	TGTGCCAGCAGCAAATGGGGGGGACGTCCTGGTGACACAGATACGCAGTATTTT	CASSKWGGRPGDTDTQYF
TRBV4-1	NA	TRBD2	TRBJ2-7	TGCGCCAGCACGGGGACTAGCGGGAAGCAGTACTTC	CASTGTSGKQYF
TRBV5-1	NA	NA	TRBJ2-5	TGCGCCAGCAGCTTGATACCCGCGCAAGAGACCCAGTACTTC	CASSLIPAQETQYF
TRBV7-8	NA	NA	TRBJ2-1	TGTGCCAGCAGCTTCAGCCAGAATGAGGGGGATGAGCAGTTCTTC	CASSFSQNEGDEQFF
TRBV19	NA	NA	TRBJ2-4	TGTGCCAGTAGTAAACGTGGACAGTCAATCGCGGATTCAGCCAAAAACATTCAGTACTTC	CASSKRGQSIADSAKNIQYF
TRBV27	NA	NA	TRBJ1-2	TGTGCCAGCAGTCTGGGCTCTAACTATGGCTACACCTTC	CASSLGSNYGYTF
TRBV27	NA	NA	TRBJ1-2	TGTGCCAGCAGTTCTCAACAGGGTAGAGGCTATGGCTACACCTTC	CASSSQQGRGYGYTF
TRBV11-2	few	NA	TRBJ1-2	TGTGCCACCGCGAGACCTGGAAGACTCTATGGCTACACCTTC	CATARPGRLYGYTF
TRBV18	NA	TRBD2	TRBJ2-3	TGTGCCAGCTCATCGCTAGCGGGCGAGGATACAGATACGCAGTATTTT	CASSSLAGEDTDTQYF
TRBV7-2	NA	NA	TRBJ2-2	TGTGCCAGCAGCTTAGCGTCAGAGCTGTTTTTT	CASSLASELFF
TRBV5-1	NA	TRBD1	TRBJ1-1	TGCGCCAGCAGCTCGGGACAGCCTTTGAATGCTTTCTTT	CASSSGQPLNAFF
TRBV14	once	NA	TRBJ1-2	TGTGCCAGCAGCCTAAGCCCTAGCGGCTACACCTTC	CASSLSPSGYTF
TRBV19	few	NA	TRBJ1-1	TGTGCCAGTAGTATTGCACAGGGAATGATGAACACTGAAGCTTTCTTT	CASSIAQGMMNTEAFF
TRBV5-5	NA	TRBD1	TRBJ2-1	TGTGCCAGCAGCTTGGGGTCCAGGGGGTATGAGCAGTTCTTC	CASSLGSRGYEQFF
TRBV7-8	NA	NA	TRBJ2-1	TGTGCCAGCAGCTCTAGAGGGAATGAGCAGTTCTTC	CASSSRGNEQFF
TRBV19	NA	NA	TRBJ1-1	TGTGCCAGTAGTAAGGGGCATGGGGCCAACATTAACACTGAAGCTTTCTTT	CASSKGHGANINTEAFF
TRBV5-1	NA	TRBD1	TRBJ2-1	TGCGCCAGCAGCCGACAGGGGAATGAGCAGTTCTTC	CASSRQGNEQFF
TRBV10-1	few	NA	TRBJ2-2	TGCGCCAGCAGTAGCGGACTTTCGGGCACCGGGGAGCTGTTTTTT	CASSSGLSGTGELFF
TRBV4-3	NA	NA	TRBJ1-3	TGCGCCAGCAGCCAAGATACAGGTTATGGAAACACCATATATTTT	CASSQDTGYGNTIYF
TRBV10-3	NA	NA	TRBJ1-2	TGTGCCATCAGTGAGTTACAGGGTTATGGCTACACCTTC	CAISELQGYGYTF
TRBV6-6	NA	NA	TRBJ1-5	TGTGCCAGCACGGGGGATGGCAATCAGCCCCAGCATTTT	CASTGDGNQPQHF
TRBV19	NA	TRBD2	TRBJ2-7	TGTGCCAGTAGTCCCTCGGGACTAGCAGAATACGAGCAGTACTTC	CASSPSGLAEYEQYF
TRBV5-8	NA	NA	TRBJ2-7	TGTGCCAGCACCACTCCGCGAACGGGATCCTACGAGCAGTACTTC	CASTTPRTGSYEQYF
TRBV15	NA	TRBD2	TRBJ2-2	TGTGCCACCGGGCCGGGAGGCCGCTCGAACACCGGGGAGCTGTTTTTT	CATGPGGRSNTGELFF
TRBV7-2	NA	TRBD2	TRBJ2-5	TGTGCCAGCAGCTTAGGACTAGCGGGAGTGGAGACCCAGTACTTC	CASSLGLAGVETQYF
TRBV6-5	NA	NA	TRBJ1-6	TGTGCCAGCACCCAATGGAGCTCCTATAATTCACCCCTCCACTTT	CASTQWSSYNSPLHF
TRBV13	NA	NA	TRBJ1-1	TGTGCCAGCAGCTTAGGGGTAGTGAACACTGAAGCTTTCTTT	CASSLGVVNTEAFF